This T cell receptor beta chain was retrieved from a study of CD8+CD57+ T cells in acquired aplastic anemia. The wider study: The mean DNA yield obtained from sorted CD4+ and CD8+ cells came to about 3 ug.

Genomic DNA constituted the template upon which TCR beta VDJ and CDR3 profiling was performed. From the reads, TCRdb called clonotypes with MiXCR, one entry per CDR3 protein. The sample carries hundreds of thousands of distinct CDR3 sequences, over 25% recorded once. Germline V CDR1 and CDR2: SGHAT, FQNNGV. The germline V and J ends were trimmed by 2 bases and 6 bases, with 14 bases remaining between them. The CDR3 totals 14 residues. Patients picked for sequencing had shown CD8+CD57+ cell expansion detected by flow cytometry. The study, taken as a whole, reports: Sharing between patients and controls was observed for about 27 CD8+ CDR3 sequences. Patients showed no significant difference from controls in CD8+ Simpson's diversity.

This clonotype has at least ten counts. Its antigen remains unidentified. This chain joins TRBV11-2 and TRBJ2-7, with D possibly being TRBD1 (6 bases). Sequenced material: sorted CD4+, CD8+, or CD8+CD57+ T cells (not recorded which) from PBMCs. The sequence was collected from a human donor with aplastic anemia. In DNA form, the CDR3 reads TGTGCCAGCAGCTTAATCGGACAGCGCGGCGAGCAGTACTTC. Translated, it gives CASSLIGQRGEQYF.